Following are 14 T cell receptor beta chains from one sample sequenced in a study of cytomegalovirus exposure and HLA in healthy donors. It was with 60 Vbeta and 13 Jbeta primers that the PCR ran. The table came from immunoSEQ multiplex PCR; TCRdb's copy has only in-frame clones and leaves some out. The repertoire holds approximately 130,000 clones, with 77% as singletons. Input material: PBMCs. These receptors were obtained from a man between 18 and 35 years old in good health and CMV-seropositive.

The sample holds one count of this clone. The chain links TRBV29-1 to TRBJ1-2, with unresolved D. Trimming removed 1 base at V and 5 bases at J, with 11 bases between. Germline-derived CDR1 and CDR2 are SQVTM and ANQGSEA. The CDR3 covers 13 residues. CDR3 nucleotides: TGCAGCGTTGAAGCACAGACTAGTTATGGCTACACCTTC. Translating gives CSVEAQTSYGYTF.

This rearrangement joins TRBV30 to TRBJ2-2; D gene ambiguous. This CDR3 contains 14 residues. Germline assignment: CDR1 GTSNPN and CDR2 SVGIG (reference sequence). V lost 2 bases and J lost 5, with 12 bases in between. The CDR3 loop is CAWSLDWLTGELFF. The CDR3, as DNA: TGTGCCTGGAGTCTAGACTGGTTAACCGGGGAGCTGTTTTTT.

The rearrangement joins TRBV5-5 to TRBJ2-1; 8 nucleotides agree with TRBD2. J lost 4 bases, V lost 5 bases, and 14 bases had no gene match. The germline V gene has CDR1 SGHKS and CDR2 YYEKEE (reference sequence). This CDR3 has 17 residues. This chain's CDR3 is CASSLYPGLDVYNEQFF. CDR3 nucleotides: TGTGCCAGCAGTTTATACCCGGGACTAGACGTGTACAATGAGCAGTTCTTC. Full variable domain (missing parts from reference TRBV5-5 and TRBJ2-1): DAGVTQSPTHLIKTRGQQVTLRCSPISGHKSVSWYQQVLGQGPQFIFQYYEKEERGRGNFPDRFSARQFPNYSSELNVNALLLGDSALYLCASSLYPGLDVYNEQFFGPGTRLTVL.

The rearrangement uses TRBV4-1 and TRBJ2-4, with TRBD2 identical over 15 bases. J lost 0 bases, V lost 1 base, and 4 bases had no gene match. CDR3 size: 19 residues. Germline CDR1 and CDR2: MGHRA and YSYEKL. The CDR3 nucleotides are TGCGCCAGCAGCCAAGGGACTAGCGGGGGGGCCCTAGCCAAAAACATTCAGTACTTC. Translating gives CASSQGTSGGALAKNIQYF.

Worth noting for this clone: The identical CDR3 is also encoded by other nucleotide sequences in the sample. This chain joins TRBV6-1 and TRBJ1-1; TRBD1 matches 7 bases. Germline V gene lookup returns CDR1 MNHNS and CDR2 SASEGT. The length of the CDR3 is 13 residues. The ends lost 7 bases at V and 4 bases at J; junction bases unmatched: 6. CDR3 DNA sequence: TGTGCCAGCATTATGGACAGGCGCACTGAAGCTTTCTTT. Amino acid sequence: CASIMDRRTEAFF.

The V and J genes are TRBV6-1 and TRBJ1-3, with TRBD1 matching over 8 bases. The germline gives CDR1 MNHNS, CDR2 SASEGT. The CDR3 totals 15 residues. J lost 0 bases, V lost 4 bases, and 2 bases had no gene match. In DNA, the CDR3 is TGTGCCAGCAGTGTTACAGGGGGCTCTGGAAACACCATATATTTT. Translation gives CASSVTGGSGNTIYF.

This sequence joins TRBV9 and TRBJ1-1, with D perhaps matching TRBD1 (5 bases). Trimming took 4 bases from V and 0 from J, leaving 13 bases between them. The germline gives CDR1 SGDLS, CDR2 YYNGEE. This CDR3 is 15 amino acids long. The CDR3 is CASSSGGALNTEAFF. In DNA, the CDR3 is TGTGCCAGCAGCTCCGGAGGGGCACTGAACACTGAAGCTTTCTTT.

The chain couples TRBV28 to TRBJ2-6, with no clear D. V dropped 7 bases and J dropped 1 base, with 14 bases sitting between them. CDR3 size: 16 residues. Germline CDR1 and CDR2: MDHEN and SYDVKM. CDR3 DNA: TGTGCCAGCACTGTAATAGGAGATTCTGGGGCCAACGTCCTGACTTTC. It yields the protein CASTVIGDSGANVLTF.

This sequence joins TRBV5-6 and TRBJ1-5; TRBD1 is a possible D gene (5 bases). CDR1 is SGHDT and CDR2 is YYEEEE in the germline V gene. CDR3 length equals 17 residues. V was shortened by 7 bases and J by 0 bases, with 20 bases between the two germline ends. The CDR3 here is CASVTGIRVYSNQPQHF. The CDR3 DNA is TGTGCCAGCGTAACAGGCATCCGAGTATATAGCAATCAGCCCCAGCATTTT.

The genes are TRBV7-6 and TRBJ1-1; weak D call: TRBD1 (5 bases). Germline V gene data show CDR1 as SGHVS and CDR2 as FNYEAQ. The CDR3 is made up of 13 amino acids. V lost 3 bases to trimming and J lost 5 bases, with 10 bases between them. The CDR3 bases are TGTGCCAGCAGCTTTGGGGGGAGTACTGAAGCTTTCTTT. Protein product: CASSFGGSTEAFF.

The rearrangement uses TRBV9 and TRBJ2-1, with 8 bases lining up with TRBD2. The CDR3 has 18 residues. The V gene's germline CDR1 is SGDLS and CDR2 YYNGEE. J was trimmed by 3 bases and V by 0 bases; bases with no gene match: 11. CDR3 amino acids: CASSVETSEAGFYNEQFF. The CDR3 DNA follows: TGTGCCAGCAGCGTAGAGACTAGCGAGGCTGGATTCTACAATGAGCAGTTCTTC.

The DNA of the CDR3 is TGCAGCGTTGAGGGAGCTACCTACAATGAGCAGTTCTTC. Protein product: CSVEGATYNEQFF. V gene TRBV29-1 combines with J gene TRBJ2-1, with a possible D match to TRBD2 (5 bases). Germline lookup yields CDR1 SQVTM and CDR2 ANQGSEA. Between the trimmed V and J ends, which lost 3 bases and 2 bases, there was a span of 8 bases. This CDR3 has 13 residues.

J is TRBJ2-1 and V is TRBV18; 8 bases agree with TRBD1. This CDR3 comprises 16 residues. CDR1 is KGHSH, CDR2 LQKENI, per germline. With 3 bases clipped from V and 2 bases from J, the junction kept 6 bases outside the gene matches. The CDR3, as DNA: TGTGCCAGCTCACCGAGCCGGGACAGGACCTACAATGAGCAGTTCTTC. Translating gives CASSPSRDRTYNEQFF.

The rearrangement joins TRBV19 to TRBJ2-1, with 7 positions matching TRBD1. The CDR3 consists of 11 residues. The trim removed 6 bases at V and 8 bases at J, leaving 1 base unmatched. Germline V gene data show CDR1 as LNHDA and CDR2 as SQIVND (reference sequence). The CDR3 loop is CASRQGHEQFF. CDR3 DNA sequence: TGTGCCAGTAGACAGGGGCATGAGCAGTTCTTC. The entire variable domain, with the rest obtained from reference TRBV19 and TRBJ2-1, is as follows: DGGITQSPKYLFRKEGQNVTLSCEQNLNHDAMYWYRQDPGQGLRLIYYSQIVNDFQKGDIAEGYSVSREKKESFPLTVTSAQKNPTAFYLCASRQGHEQFFGPGTRLTVL.